This T cell receptor beta chain was documented in a study of blood T cell repertoires in COVID-19 (TCRdb year 2020). Regarding the study in general: Samples from collaborators originated in the United States, Italy and Spain and spanned both the acute and convalescent phases of COVID-19. The prospective study material was composed of cDNA or gDNA derived from T cells, B-cell-depleted T cells, or PBMCs. Subjects who had been exposed to COVID-19, were actively infected with it, or had recovered from it provided the deeply sampled blood TCRbeta repertoires that made up the dataset. The repertoires were released in a freely available public database intended as a resource for research on the immune response to SARS-CoV-2. The samples were drawn from the first 160 participants of the ongoing ImmuneRACE study and from 1,200 or so subjects provided by 6 global collaborators. A de-identified subject ID, COVID-19 status, age in years and sex were almost always included in the sample metadata. HLA class I and class II types, where available, came from metadata supplied by the sample provider rather than from assay-based typing. Points the paper makes about the study in general: How much clinical and demographic metadata was included differed by source and by participant, and the metadata was provided uncurated.

TCRbeta CDR3 regions were amplified from genomic DNA using the immunoSEQ Assay, a bias-controlled multiplex PCR. For the original study's pipeline: The number of nucleated cells in each sample was estimated by amplification of reference gene primers within the assay. To quantify the absolute abundance of each unique TCRbeta CDR3 rearrangement, sequence reads were collapsed and filtered. Productive Simpson clonality was computed per sample as the square root of Simpson's diversity index over productive rearrangements. TCRdb obtained this table from immuneACCESS and retained in-frame rearrangements with V and J assigned. These tables miss some clones; where compared with another copy, unresolved V genes account for less than half of the shortfall, and the remainder is unexplained. V, J and clone size reflect that table, while D and trimming were determined from the DNA. Counted in this sample were about 210,000 clones; roughly 87% of them appeared once. The top ten clones comprise around a tenth of the sample.

Relative to germline, V is missing 4 bases and J is missing 3 bases, with 14 bases of the junction outside any gene match. The CDR3 covers 18 residues, taking in both the cysteine and the phenylalanine. CDR3 DNA is the only sequence kept; it has 54 bases, read in frame from the first base. Per the germline V gene (reference sequence), SEHNR is the CDR1 and FQNEAQ is the CDR2. Participants in the prospective study were enrolled through a virtual design, were aged roughly 18 to 100 years, and lived in approximately 25 United States geographic areas. To assign participants to cohorts, the prospective study relied on clinical history that participants themselves reported in a screening survey and a study questionnaire. Mobile phlebotomists in the prospective study collected whole blood, serum and a nasopharyngeal or oropharyngeal swab from every participant. Additional blood draws and questionnaires over an approximately 2-month period could optionally be provided by prospective study participants. Prospective study blood samples were shipped either frozen or at room temperature before DNA extraction.

Notes on this clone: There is no known antigen for this receptor. Base qualities are missing; no much larger clone stands one base away.

The receptor's source is a man between 18 and 35 years old with acute COVID-19. In this chain, TRBV7-9 is recombined with TRBJ2-3; 9 middle bases align to TRBD2. Sequenced sample: PBMCs or T cells enriched from blood (not recorded which). CDR3 sequence: CASSSPWVVAGVTDTQYF. The DNA sequence is TGTGCCAGCAGCTCCCCCTGGGTGGTAGCGGGAGTGACAGATACGCAGTATTTT.